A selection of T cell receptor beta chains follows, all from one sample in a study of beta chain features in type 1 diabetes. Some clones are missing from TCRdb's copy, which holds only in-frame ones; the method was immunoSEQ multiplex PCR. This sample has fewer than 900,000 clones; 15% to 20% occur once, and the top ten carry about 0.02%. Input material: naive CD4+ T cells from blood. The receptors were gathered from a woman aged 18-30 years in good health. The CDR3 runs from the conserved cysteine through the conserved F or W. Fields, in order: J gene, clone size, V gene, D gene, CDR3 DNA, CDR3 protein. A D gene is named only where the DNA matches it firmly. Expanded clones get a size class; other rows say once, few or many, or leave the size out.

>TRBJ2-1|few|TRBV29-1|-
TGCAGCGTTGAGAAGCTCGGCGGGTATAACAATGAGCAGTTCTTC
CSVEKLGGYNNEQFF
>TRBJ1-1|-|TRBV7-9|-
TGTGCCAGCAGCCCGGGACAACCGCACACTGAAGCTTTCTTT
CASSPGQPHTEAFF
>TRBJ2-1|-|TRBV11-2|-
TGTGCCAGCAGCCTAGGACCAAACAATGAGCAGTTCTTC
CASSLGPNNEQFF
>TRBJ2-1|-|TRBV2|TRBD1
TGTGCCAGCAGTACCCGGACAGGGGGCACAGGTACTGAGCAGTTCTTC
CASSTRTGGTGTEQFF
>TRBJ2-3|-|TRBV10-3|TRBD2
TGTGCCATCACCCCCGGGAGGGCCCCAGATACGCAGTATTTT
CAITPGRAPDTQYF
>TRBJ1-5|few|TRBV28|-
TGTGCCAGCAGTTTAGGGACACCTCCCCAGCATTTT
CASSLGTPPQHF
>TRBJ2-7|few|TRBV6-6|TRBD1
TGTGCCAGCAGCCCATCCCGGACAGGGGGGGCCTACGAGCAGTACTTC
CASSPSRTGGAYEQYF
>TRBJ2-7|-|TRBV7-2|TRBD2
TGTGCCAGCAGCCCTAGGCCCCGGGACTATGCCTACGAGCAGTACTTC
CASSPRPRDYAYEQYF
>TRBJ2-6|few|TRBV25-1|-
TGTGCCAGCAGTGTCTCTTCTGGGGCCAACGTCCTGACTTTC
CASSVSSGANVLTF
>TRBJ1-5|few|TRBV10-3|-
TGTGCCATCGGTACAGTAAATCAGCCCCAGCATTTT
CAIGTVNQPQHF
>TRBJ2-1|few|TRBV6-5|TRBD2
TGTGCCAGCAGTTACACCCAGGGAATAGCGGGTCAGTTCTTC
CASSYTQGIAGQFF
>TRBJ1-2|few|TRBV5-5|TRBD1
TGTGCCAGCAGGACCACGGGACAGGGATCCTATGGCTACACCTTC
CASRTTGQGSYGYTF
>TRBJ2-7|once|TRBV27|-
TGTGCCAGCAGTTCAACGGGACACCTCTACGAGCAGTACTTC
CASSSTGHLYEQYF
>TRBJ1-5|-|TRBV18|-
TGTGCCAGCTCACCGGGACTCTCAAGTCAGCCCCAGCATTTT
CASSPGLSSQPQHF
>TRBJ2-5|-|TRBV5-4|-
TGTGCCAGCAGCTTGCGCGCCTTCCCAGAGACCCAGTACTTC
CASSLRAFPETQYF
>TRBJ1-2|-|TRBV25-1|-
TGTGCCAGCAGTGTGGGGGTTGGCTACACCTTC
CASSVGVGYTF
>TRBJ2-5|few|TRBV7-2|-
TGTGCCAGCAGCTTTTTGCAGACCCAGTACTTC
CASSFLQTQYF
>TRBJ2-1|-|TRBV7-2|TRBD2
TGTGCCAGCAGCCAGCGGGACTACAATGAGCAGTTCTTC
CASSQRDYNEQFF
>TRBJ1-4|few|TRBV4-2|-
TGTGCCAGCAGCCAAGATGTGGCAGTTAATGAAAAACTGTTTTTT
CASSQDVAVNEKLFF
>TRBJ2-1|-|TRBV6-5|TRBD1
TGTGCCAGCACTGCCGGGACAGGGGTGGAGCAGTTCTTC
CASTAGTGVEQFF
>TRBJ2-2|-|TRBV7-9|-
TGTGCCAGCAGCTTAGTGGAGTCCGGGGAGCTGTTTTTT
CASSLVESGELFF
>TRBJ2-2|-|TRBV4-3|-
TGCGCCAGCAGCCAAGGTCGTGGGATCACCGGGGAGCTGTTTTTT
CASSQGRGITGELFF
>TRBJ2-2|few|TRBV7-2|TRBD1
TGTGCCAGCAGCGAAGACAGGGGGTCCCCCGGGGAGCTGTTTTTT
CASSEDRGSPGELFF
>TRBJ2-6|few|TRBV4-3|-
TGCGCCAGCAGCTCTCGAGCCTCTGGGGCCAACGTCCTGACTTTC
CASSSRASGANVLTF
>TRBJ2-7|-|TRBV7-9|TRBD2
TGTGCCAGCAGCTGGGGACTAGCGGGATTAGGGTCCCAGTACTTC
CASSWGLAGLGSQYF
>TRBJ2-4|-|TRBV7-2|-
TGTGCCAGCAGCTTAGTCGCTGCCAAAAACATTCAGTACTTC
CASSLVAAKNIQYF
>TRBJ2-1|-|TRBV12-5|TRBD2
TGTGCTAGTGGTTTGGACTCGGGGGCGGGACTAGCGGGAGTAGCCCGCGATGAGCAGTTCTTC
CASGLDSGAGLAGVARDEQFF
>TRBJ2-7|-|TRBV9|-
TGTGCCAGCGCTGGACCTGGCTACGAGCAGTACTTC
CASAGPGYEQYF
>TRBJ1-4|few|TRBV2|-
TGTGCCAGCATGGGGGGCGCGGCTAATGAAAAACTGTTTTTT
CASMGGAANEKLFF
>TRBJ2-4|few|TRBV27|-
TGTGCCAGCAGTCCCCTACCAGCCAAAAACATTCAGTACTTC
CASSPLPAKNIQYF
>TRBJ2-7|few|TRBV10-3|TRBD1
TGTGCCATCAGCGGACCGGGACAGGGACTATACGAGCAGTACTTC
CAISGPGQGLYEQYF
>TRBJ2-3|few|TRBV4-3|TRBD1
TGCGCCAGCAGCCAACGTTACAGGGGGTTGTTGGATACGCAGTATTTT
CASSQRYRGLLDTQYF
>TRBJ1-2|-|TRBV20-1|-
TGCAGTGCGTCCGTTGGCTACACCTTC
CSASVGYTF
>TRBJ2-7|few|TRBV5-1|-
TGCGCCAGCAGCTTGGAGGGGGGATCCTACGAGCAGTACTTC
CASSLEGGSYEQYF
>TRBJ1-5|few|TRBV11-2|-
TGTGCCAGCAGCTTACCAGGGCATCAGCCCCAGCATTTT
CASSLPGHQPQHF
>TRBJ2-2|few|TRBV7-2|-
TGTGCCAGCAGCTTGCACTGGGGCGGGGAGCTGTTTTTT
CASSLHWGGELFF
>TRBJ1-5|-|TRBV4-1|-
TGCGCCAGCAGCCAAGAGGCAGTACCAGGTCAGCCCCAGCATTTT
CASSQEAVPGQPQHF
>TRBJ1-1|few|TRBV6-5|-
TGTGCCAGCAGAAATCCTTCGAACACTGAAGCTTTCTTT
CASRNPSNTEAFF
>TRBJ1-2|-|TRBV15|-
TGTGCCACCAGCAGACAAATGGGGGGACACTATGGCTACACCTTC
CATSRQMGGHYGYTF
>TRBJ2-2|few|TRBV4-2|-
TGTGCCAGCAGCCGAGCTTACGGTACCGGGGAGCTGTTTTTT
CASSRAYGTGELFF
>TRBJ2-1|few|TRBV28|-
TGTGCCAGCAGTTTCTATTTAAGAGGTTGGAACAATGAGCAGTTCTTC
CASSFYLRGWNNEQFF
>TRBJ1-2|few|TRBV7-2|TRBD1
TGTGCCAGCAGCTTAGATGGGACAGCCTATGGCTACACCTTC
CASSLDGTAYGYTF
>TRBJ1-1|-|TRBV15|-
TGTGCCACCAGCAGGCCCCTAAGAGGGGCTTTCTTT
CATSRPLRGAFF
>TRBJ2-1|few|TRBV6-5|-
TGTGCCAGCAGACTGAGCTCCTACAATGAGCAGTTCTTC
CASRLSSYNEQFF
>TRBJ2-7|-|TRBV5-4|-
TGTGCCAGCAGTCACCCGGGGCGAAGTCTTCGCGAGCAGTACTTC
CASSHPGRSLREQYF
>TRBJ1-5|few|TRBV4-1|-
TGCGCCAGCAGCCAAGATCTGGATATTGGCAGGGGTCAGCCCCAGCATTTT
CASSQDLDIGRGQPQHF
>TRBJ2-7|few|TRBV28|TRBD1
TGTGCCAGCAGTAAAACCGGGACAGGGATCCGCGAGCAGTACTTC
CASSKTGTGIREQYF
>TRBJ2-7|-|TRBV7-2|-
TGTGCCAGCAGCTTACTACAGCGCCCCTACGAGCAGTACTTC
CASSLLQRPYEQYF
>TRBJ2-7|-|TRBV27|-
TGTGCCAGCAGTTTATGGTCGGGGGCGGTCTACGAGCAGTACTTC
CASSLWSGAVYEQYF
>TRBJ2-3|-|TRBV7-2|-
TGTGCCAGCAGCTTAAGAGACAGCAAAGATACGCAGTATTTT
CASSLRDSKDTQYF
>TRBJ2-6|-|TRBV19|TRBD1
TGTGCCAGTAGGAGAGACGGGACAGGGGGCCCCTCTGGGGCCAACGTCCTGACTTTC
CASRRDGTGGPSGANVLTF
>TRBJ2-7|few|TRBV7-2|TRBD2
TGTGCCAGCAGCCCTCACCGGGACTACTACGAGCAGTACTTC
CASSPHRDYYEQYF
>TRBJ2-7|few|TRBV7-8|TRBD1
TGTGCCAGCAGCTTTCTACCGGGACAGGGCTACGAGCAGTACTTC
CASSFLPGQGYEQYF
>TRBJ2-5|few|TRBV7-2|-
TGTGCCAGCAGCCCCCGCGGGCCCGAACAGACCCAGTACTTC
CASSPRGPEQTQYF
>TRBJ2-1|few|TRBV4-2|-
TGTGCCAGCAGCCAAGAAACTAGTAGGTTTGAGCAGTTCTTC
CASSQETSRFEQFF